Each of the 25 T cell receptor beta chains below was sequenced from the same sample in a study of early stage breast cancer tumors. The data were produced by immunoSEQ multiplex PCR, yet TCRdb's version contains in-frame clones alone and is incomplete. Here the sample spans around 13,000 clones, about 79% being singletons. Source material: normal breast tissue next to the tumor. The receptor source for this set is a person aged 50-59 years with breast cancer.

The J gene is TRBJ2-5, the V gene TRBV9; D perhaps matches TRBD2 (6 bases). Trimming left V 0 bases short and J 2 bases short, with 8 bases between. CDR3 length equals 14 residues. CDR1 and CDR2 from the germline V gene are SGDLS and YYNGEE. The CDR3 region has the DNA TGTGCCAGCAGCGTAGGGGACTTTCAAGAGACCCAGTACTTC. Protein: CASSVGDFQETQYF.

The V call is TRBV10-3, the J call TRBJ2-5; D is uncertain. The V end lost 3 bases, the J end lost 7 bases, and 18 bases lay between the germline ends. CDR1 and CDR2 (germline): ENHRY, SYGVKD. This CDR3 is 15 amino acids long. The CDR3: CAISEGQSDIGTQYF. The DNA for the CDR3 is TGTGCCATCAGTGAAGGGCAGTCCGATATAGGGACCCAGTACTTC.

The V call is TRBV10-1, the J call TRBJ2-5; maybe TRBD1 (5 bases). V lost 3 bases, J lost 3 bases, and 8 bases lay in between. Looked up from germline, CDR1 is WNHNN and CDR2 is SYGVQD (reference sequence). The CDR3 consists of 13 residues. CDR3 amino acids: CASSEQVEETQYF. The CDR3 DNA is TGCGCCAGCAGTGAACAGGTTGAAGAGACCCAGTACTTC.

The CDR3 DNA is TGCGCCAGCAGTTCTAGCGGGAAGGTGAGGAGCACAGATACGCAGTATTTT. This codes for CASSSSGKVRSTDTQYF. The chain employs TRBV5-1 and TRBJ2-3; 9 nucleotides agree with TRBD2. The CDR3 length is 17 residues. V lost 5 bases, J lost 0 bases, and 10 bases stayed unmatched. CDR1 is SGHRS, CDR2 YFSETQ, per germline.

This clone was detected a few times. V usage is TRBV2 and J usage is TRBJ2-3, with 7 bases lining up with TRBD1. The CDR3 has 15 residues. CDR1 is SNHLY and CDR2 is FYNNEI in the germline V gene. Unmatched junction bases numbered 7, after V lost 4 bases and J lost 3 bases. CDR3 residues: CASSVNQGVTDTQYF. The CDR3 coding sequence is TGTGCCAGCAGTGTAAATCAGGGGGTTACAGATACGCAGTATTTT. Together with reference TRBV2 and TRBJ2-3, the CDR3 gives the full variable domain: EPEVTQTPSHQVTQMGQEVILRCVPISNHLYFYWYRQILGQKVEFLVSFYNNEISEKSEIFDDQFSVERPDGSNFTLKIRSTKLEDSAMYFCASSVNQGVTDTQYFGPGTRLTVL.

This chain uses TRBV10-3 with TRBJ1-2, with D hard to call. Trimming left V 3 bases short and J 7 bases short, with 12 bases between. The CDR3 is 13 residues long. Germline loops: CDR1 ENHRY, CDR2 SYGVKD. CDR3 in DNA: TGTGCCATCAGTGATACATACGGCATTGGCTACACCTTC. This encodes CAISDTYGIGYTF.

This chain links TRBV6-5 with TRBJ1-1; D unresolved. Trimming took off 6 bases at V and 5 bases at J, with 13 bases between the two ends. The germline gives CDR1 MNHEY, CDR2 SVGAGI. The CDR3 sequence is 13 residues long. This CDR3 reads CASRASIGTEAFF. CDR3 coding DNA: TGTGCCAGCAGGGCAAGCATAGGAACTGAAGCTTTCTTT.

The V gene is TRBV5-6, the J gene TRBJ1-2; the D is unclear. This CDR3 has 16 amino acids. Germline assignment: CDR1 SGHDT and CDR2 YYEEEE. The germline V and J ends were trimmed by 0 bases and 4 bases, with 16 bases remaining between them. The CDR3 DNA sequence: TGTGCCAGCAGCTTGGAGCCTTTGGGAAGGAGCTATGGCTACACCTTC. Its translation: CASSLEPLGRSYGYTF.

J is TRBJ1-2 and V is TRBV15, with 8 bases identical to TRBD1. Per germline, CDR1 LNHNV and CDR2 YYDKDF (reference sequence). After removal of 1 base from V and 3 bases from J, the junction contained 4 bases not matched to a gene. CDR3 length: 15 residues. The CDR3 region is CATSRATGGDYGYTF. In DNA, the CDR3 is TGTGCCACCAGCAGAGCTACAGGGGGAGACTATGGCTACACCTTC.

The chain employs TRBV29-1 and TRBJ2-3; D possibly corresponds to TRBD2 (5 bases). Germline assignment: CDR1 SQVTM and CDR2 ANQGSEA. The germline V and J ends were trimmed by 6 bases and 8 bases, with 15 bases remaining between them. The CDR3 has 12 residues. The DNA of the CDR3 is TGCAGCGTCGCCCCACTAGTGGGTACGCAGTATTTT. Its protein product is CSVAPLVGTQYF.

The J gene is TRBJ1-4, the V gene TRBV9, with a tentative D call TRBD1 (6 bases). The CDR3 extends over 15 amino acids. Trimming shortened V by 1 base and J by 4 bases, and 11 bases separated the two germline ends. Germline lookup yields CDR1 SGDLS and CDR2 YYNGEE. The CDR3, as DNA: TGTGCCAGCAGCGTACAGGGGAACGATAATGAAAAACTGTTTTTT. Translating gives CASSVQGNDNEKLFF.

The J gene is TRBJ2-3, the V gene TRBV5-1, with D perhaps TRBD1 (5 bases). Germline loops: CDR1 SGHRS, CDR2 YFSETQ. Trimming took off 0 bases at V and 0 bases at J, with 8 bases between the two ends. This CDR3 is built from 15 residues. CDR3 DNA sequence: TGCGCCAGCAGCTTGGTAGGGGTTAGCACAGATACGCAGTATTTT. The encoded protein is CASSLVGVSTDTQYF.

The genes are TRBV4-3 and TRBJ1-2, with D hard to call. CDR3 size: 15 residues. The germline gives CDR1 LGHNA, CDR2 YSLEER. Trimming left V 0 bases short and J 5 bases short, with 13 bases between. The CDR3 loop reads CASSQDTGGGYGYTF. The DNA of the CDR3 is TGCGCCAGCAGCCAAGATACGGGAGGCGGGTATGGCTACACCTTC.

V is TRBV5-1 and J is TRBJ1-1; D unresolved. The CDR3 totals 14 residues. Germline-derived CDR1 and CDR2 are SGHRS and YFSETQ. V was clipped by 0 bases and J by 1 base, with 7 bases between them. This CDR3 is CASSLVLENTEAFF. In DNA form, the CDR3 reads TGCGCCAGCAGCTTGGTTTTAGAGAACACTGAAGCTTTCTTT. Together with reference TRBV5-1 and TRBJ1-1, the CDR3 gives the full variable domain: KAGVTQTPRYLIKTRGQQVTLSCSPISGHRSVSWYQQTPGQGLQFLFEYFSETQRNKGNFPGRFSGRQFSNSRSEMNVSTLELGDSALYLCASSLVLENTEAFFGQGTRLTVV.

The chain employs TRBV5-1 and TRBJ2-3; D may be TRBD2 (5 bases). The ends were cut back, 1 base at V and 1 base at J, with 10 bases in the middle. The CDR3 extends over 15 amino acids. The germline CDR1 and CDR2 sequences are SGHRS and YFSETQ. DNA of the CDR3: TGCGCCAGCAGCTTGACGGGATGGGGCACAGATACGCAGTATTTT. This gives the protein CASSLTGWGTDTQYF.

Details on this clone: The junction and the germline gene differ at one end; a read error may be behind it. This sequence joins TRBV7-7 and TRBJ2-1; TRBD2 is a possible D gene (5 bases). Germline CDR1 is SSHAT and CDR2 is FNYEAQ (reference sequence). This CDR3 has 14 residues. CDR3 amino acids: CASTTSLTSPEQFF. DNA of the CDR3: TGTGCTAGCACCACCTCCTTAACTAGTCCTGAGCAGTTCTTC.

V gene TRBV18 combines with J gene TRBJ1-6; D is unclear. Between the trimmed V and J ends, which lost 3 bases and 14 bases, there was a span of 20 bases. CDR1 KGHSH and CDR2 LQKENI come from the germline V gene. The CDR3 has 15 residues. CDR3 nucleotides: TGTGCCAGCTCACCTGGGCAGTCTCAAGGGTCGACCCTCCACTTT. As protein: CASSPGQSQGSTLHF.

This rearrangement joins TRBV6-1 to TRBJ2-2; 8 bases map to TRBD1. The trim removed 4 bases at V and 3 bases at J, leaving 4 bases unmatched. Per germline, CDR1 MNHNS and CDR2 SASEGT. This CDR3 has 15 amino acids. The CDR3 here is CASSVQGADTGELFF. CDR3 DNA sequence: TGTGCCAGCAGTGTTCAGGGGGCCGACACCGGGGAGCTGTTTTTT.

This rearrangement joins TRBV7-2 to TRBJ2-7, with 9 bases fitting TRBD1. With 6 bases clipped from V and 2 bases from J, the junction kept 5 bases outside the gene matches. Germline CDR1 SGHTA, CDR2 FQGNSA. CDR3 length equals 14 residues. The CDR3 loop is CASSTGDRAYEQYF. The DNA for the CDR3 is TGTGCCAGCAGTACCGGGGACAGGGCCTACGAGCAGTACTTC.

The rearrangement uses TRBV9 and TRBJ2-2, with D possibly matching TRBD2 (7 bases). Trimming took 4 bases from V and 6 from J, leaving 16 bases between them. The length of the CDR3 is 15 residues. CDR1 SGDLS and CDR2 YYNGEE come from the germline V gene. CDR3 sequence (DNA): TGTGCCAGCAGCCGAGGGGGGGGGAGATCCGGGGAGCTGTTTTTT. The encoded protein is CASSRGGGRSGELFF.

CDR3 region: CASSVGRGWAFF. CDR3 in DNA: TGTGCCAGCAGCGTTGGCCGAGGGTGGGCTTTCTTT. The chain has TRBV7-2 and TRBJ1-1; D is unclear. The CDR3 runs to 12 residues. The germline CDR1 and CDR2 sequences are SGHTA and FQGNSA. V was cut by 5 bases and J by 11 bases, with 15 bases left in between.

This chain connects TRBV19 to TRBJ2-3; 11 bases agree with TRBD1. J lost 4 bases, V lost 10 bases, and 4 bases had no gene match. CDR3 length: 13 amino acids. Germline values: CDR1 LNHDA, CDR2 SQIVND (reference sequence). For the CDR3, the DNA is TGTGCCACCCGGGACAGGGGGTCAGATACGCAGTATTTT. Translated, it gives CATRDRGSDTQYF.

V usage is TRBV10-3 and J usage is TRBJ2-5; TRBD1 is a possible D gene (6 bases). CDR3 length equals 13 residues. Germline V gene sequence: CDR1 ENHRY, CDR2 SYGVKD. With 2 bases removed from V and 5 bases from J, the gap between germline ends came to 9 bases. The DNA of the CDR3 is TGTGCCATCAGTGAGAGGGGGAAGGAGACCCAGTACTTC. Its protein product is CAISERGKETQYF.

The rearrangement uses TRBV6-1 and TRBJ2-1; 7 bases align to TRBD1. There are 13 residues in the CDR3. Germline V lookup: CDR1 MNHNS, CDR2 SASEGT. The V gene end was trimmed by 5 bases and the J gene end by 9 bases; junction bases not matched to a gene: 7. The CDR3 DNA reads as TGTGCCAGCAGTCATGACAGGGCAAGTGAGCAGTTCTTC. Its translation is CASSHDRASEQFF.

The chain links TRBV6-6 to TRBJ1-5, with 10 bases identical to TRBD1. V was pared by 6 bases and J by 0 bases, with 2 bases of the junction left unmatched. The CDR3 has 15 residues. Germline V lookup: CDR1 MNHNY, CDR2 SVGAGI (reference sequence). Here the CDR3 reads CASRTGGNSNQPQHF. The CDR3 DNA reads as TGTGCCAGCAGGACAGGGGGCAATAGCAATCAGCCCCAGCATTTT.